The 22 T cell receptor beta chains reported below all come from one sample, sequenced in a study of a mutant IDH1 vaccine in newly diagnosed glioma. These TCRs are of unknown antigen specificity. Here immunoSEQ multiplex PCR was the method, and the copy in TCRdb shows in-frame clones only, minus some. The data contain 60,000 or so clones, around 84% of them singletons. Time point here: week 35, safety follow-up. A single vaccine dose contained 300 ug of mutant IDH1 20-mer peptide, and topical imiquimod was used with it. The sequences come from PBMCs, collected from a glioma patient whose treatment included an IDH1 peptide vaccine. These receptors all stem from a young man with glioma.

This sequence joins TRBV5-1 and TRBJ1-1; weak D call: TRBD1 (5 bases). The ends were cut back, 0 bases at V and 0 bases at J, with 15 bases in the middle. The CDR3 contains 17 residues. Germline CDR1 SGHRS, CDR2 YFSETQ. This chain's CDR3 is CASSLAGDRPLNTEAFF. The DNA of the CDR3 is TGCGCCAGCAGCTTGGCCGGGGACCGACCCCTGAACACTGAAGCTTTCTTT.

The V and J genes are TRBV6-5 and TRBJ2-1; D is undetermined. Germline CDR1 reads MNHEY; CDR2 reads SVGAGI. The CDR3 has 14 residues. The V end was cut by 6 bases, the J end by 2 bases, with 11 bases between. CDR3 coding DNA: TGTGCCAGCAGGGCGGATGGGGCCTACAATGAGCAGTTCTTC. It is translated as CASRADGAYNEQFF.

This chain connects TRBV6-6 to TRBJ2-5; tentatively, D is TRBD1 (6 bases). CDR3 length: 12 amino acids. The germline CDR1 and CDR2 sequences are MNHNY and SVGAGI (reference sequence). The germline V and J ends were trimmed by 2 bases and 7 bases, with 8 bases remaining between them. The chain's CDR3 is CASSYPTGTQYF. The CDR3 region has the DNA TGTGCCAGCAGTTACCCGACAGGGACCCAGTACTTC.

The chain uses TRBV6-1 and TRBJ1-1; no firm D call. V was shortened by 6 bases and J by 0 bases, with 8 bases between the two germline ends. CDR1 MNHNS and CDR2 SASEGT come from the germline V gene. The CDR3 runs 13 residues. The CDR3 spells CASRISMNTEAFF. DNA of the CDR3: TGTGCCAGCAGGATTAGCATGAACACTGAAGCTTTCTTT.

The V call is TRBV6-6, the J call TRBJ1-3; D is undetermined. V lost 0 bases to trimming and J lost 2 bases, with 11 bases between them. This CDR3 has 16 amino acids. The germline CDR1 and CDR2 sequences are MNHNY and SVGAGI (reference sequence). CDR3 protein: CASSYSIDSTGNTIYF. CDR3 nucleotide sequence: TGTGCCAGCAGTTACTCGATCGATTCAACTGGAAACACCATATATTTT.

The genes are TRBV5-6 and TRBJ2-7; 8 bases match TRBD1. The CDR3 runs to 14 residues. Germline CDR1 is SGHDT and CDR2 is YYEEEE. With 5 bases clipped from V and 3 bases from J, the junction kept 7 bases outside the gene matches. The DNA for the CDR3 is TGTGCCAGCAGAACGACAGGGGATCGCTACGAGCAGTACTTC. Its translation is CASRTTGDRYEQYF.

CDR3 sequence (DNA): TGTGCCAGCAGCCAACCGAGACAGGCCCCCTACAATGAGCAGTTCTTC. As protein: CASSQPRQAPYNEQFF. V and J are TRBV4-2 and TRBJ2-1, with D maybe TRBD1 (6 bases). There are 16 residues in the CDR3. V was shortened by 2 bases and J by 2 bases, with 13 bases between the two germline ends. The V gene's germline CDR1 is LGHNA and CDR2 YNFKEQ.

This clone was seen a single time. This chain joins TRBV5-6 and TRBJ2-5, with 7 bases fitting TRBD2. Germline assignment: CDR1 SGHDT and CDR2 YYEEEE. After removal of 0 bases from V and 3 bases from J, the junction contained 2 bases not matched to a gene. This CDR3 region has 14 residues. Here the CDR3 reads CASSLAGGKETQYF. The CDR3 DNA reads TGTGCCAGCAGCTTGGCCGGGGGGAAAGAGACCCAGTACTTC.

This rearrangement joins TRBV6-5 to TRBJ2-7; unclear D gene. The CDR3 length is 13 residues. Germline V gene data show CDR1 as MNHEY and CDR2 as SVGAGI. The ends were cut back, 0 bases at V and 4 bases at J, with 7 bases in the middle. For the CDR3, the DNA is TGTGCCAGCAGTTACTCGATCAGTTACGAGCAGTACTTC. Its protein product is CASSYSISYEQYF.

The rearrangement links TRBV7-9 to TRBJ2-1; D might be TRBD2 (6 bases). The CDR3 extends over 16 amino acids. Trimming took 5 bases from V and 4 from J, leaving 18 bases between them. Germline-derived CDR1 and CDR2 are SEHNR and FQNEAQ (reference sequence). CDR3 sequence: CASSPRPRGNYNEQFF. CDR3 in DNA: TGTGCCAGCAGCCCCCGTCCCCGGGGGAATTACAATGAGCAGTTCTTC. Full variable domain (rest looked up from reference TRBV7-9 and TRBJ2-1): DTGVSQNPRHKITKRGQNVTFRCDPISEHNRLYWYRQTLGQGPEFLTYFQNEAQLEKSRLLSDRFSAERPKGSFSTLEIQRTEQGDSAMYLCASSPRPRGNYNEQFFGPGTRLTVL.

This sequence joins TRBV6-5 and TRBJ2-7, with 12 nucleotides matching TRBD2. This CDR3 is built from 16 residues. The germline CDR1 and CDR2 sequences are MNHEY and SVGAGI. Germline trimming cut 2 bases from V and 5 bases from J; bases unmatched to any gene: 7. CDR3 in amino acids: CASSYIRTSGANEQYF. CDR3 bases: TGTGCCAGCAGTTACATTCGGACTAGCGGGGCCAACGAGCAGTACTTC.

The rearrangement links TRBV9 to TRBJ2-1; D not resolved. The CDR3 is 14 residues long. Trimming took off 4 bases at V and 8 bases at J, with 16 bases between the two ends. CDR1 and CDR2 (germline): SGDLS, YYNGEE. CDR3 protein: CASSKNPLQDEQFF. DNA of the CDR3: TGTGCCAGCAGCAAGAACCCCTTACAAGATGAGCAGTTCTTC.

This clone showed up just a few times. The chain combines TRBV30 with TRBJ1-5; no clear D. CDR3 length equals 12 residues. The germline V gene has CDR1 GTSNPN and CDR2 SVGIG (reference sequence). Trimming stripped 2 bases from V and 2 bases from J, with 4 bases between. CDR3: CAWSSGNQPQHF. The CDR3 region has the DNA TGTGCCTGGAGTTCAGGCAATCAGCCCCAGCATTTT. The full variable domain, rest sourced from reference TRBV30 and TRBJ1-5, is SQTIHQWPATLVQPVGSPLSLECTVEGTSNPNLYWYRQAAGRGLQLLFYSVGIGQISSEVPQNLSASRPQDRQFILSSKKLLLSDSGFYLCAWSSGNQPQHFGDGTRLSIL.

The chain joins TRBV6-1 to TRBJ2-6; 7 bases fit TRBD2. This CDR3 has 17 amino acids. Trimming cost V 3 bases and J 2 bases; bases outside gene matches: 7. From germline, CDR1 is MNHNS and CDR2 SASEGT. CDR3 sequence (DNA): TGTGCCAGCAGTGAGTTGGGGAGGGCGGCTGGGGCCAACGTCCTGACTTTC. Protein product: CASSELGRAAGANVLTF.

This chain joins TRBV28 and TRBJ1-5; D gene uncertain. This CDR3 has 19 residues. Germline CDR1 reads MDHEN; CDR2 reads SYDVKM. Trimming cost V 1 base and J 0 bases, with 19 bases left between them. The CDR3 protein is CASSLSVAWRADSNQPQHF. DNA of the CDR3: TGTGCCAGCAGTTTATCGGTGGCGTGGAGGGCCGATAGCAATCAGCCCCAGCATTTT.

The chain carries TRBV18 and TRBJ2-5; 14 nucleotides align to TRBD2. CDR3 length: 16 residues. J was trimmed by 1 base and V by 6 bases; bases with no gene match: 4. Germline values: CDR1 KGHSH, CDR2 LQKENI. In DNA, the CDR3 is TGTGCCAGCTCTCCAGGACTAGCGGGGGGCCAAGAGACCCAGTACTTC. Translation gives CASSPGLAGGQETQYF.

This chain links TRBV9 with TRBJ2-2; 9 bases map to TRBD2. There are 16 residues in the CDR3. The V gene's germline CDR1 is SGDLS and CDR2 YYNGEE. Germline trimming cut 4 bases from V and 4 bases from J; bases unmatched to any gene: 8. The CDR3 sequence: CASSPLAGRVTGELFF. The DNA for the CDR3 is TGTGCCAGCAGCCCCCTAGCGGGGAGGGTCACCGGGGAGCTGTTTTTT.

The chain combines TRBV2 with TRBJ2-7, with D possibly TRBD1 on 6 matching bases. The germline V gene has CDR1 SNHLY and CDR2 FYNNEI. Deletions cut 6 bases from V and 1 base from J, with 13 bases between. The CDR3 extends over 14 amino acids. The CDR3 DNA reads TGTGCCAGCAGCCAGGGACAAACGTCCTACGAGCAGTACTTC. Residues: CASSQGQTSYEQYF.

J is TRBJ2-3 and V is TRBV19, with D perhaps assigned TRBD1 or TRBD2 (5 bases each). The germline CDR1 and CDR2 sequences are LNHDA and SQIVND (reference sequence). Trimming took 7 bases from V and 0 from J, leaving 23 bases between them. CDR3 length: 18 residues. Written as DNA, the CDR3 is TGTGCCAGTACCTTCATAACTCCCCGGGGCCCGAGCACAGATACGCAGTATTTT. Residues: CASTFITPRGPSTDTQYF.

The gene calls are TRBV18 and TRBJ2-2; D uncertain. V lost 4 bases and J lost 3, with 3 bases in between. The CDR3 contains 12 residues. CDR1 and CDR2 (germline): KGHSH, LQKENI. The CDR3 DNA is TGTGCCAGCTCACAGGACACCGGGGAGCTGTTTTTT. Translating gives CASSQDTGELFF.

The chain employs TRBV5-4 and TRBJ2-1; 11 bases match TRBD2. The germline gives CDR1 SGHNT, CDR2 YYREEE (reference sequence). The CDR3 is 18 residues long. With 0 bases clipped from V and 5 bases from J, the junction kept 10 bases outside the gene matches. This chain's CDR3 is CASSLAQILAGADNEQFF. As DNA, the CDR3 is TGTGCCAGCAGCTTGGCCCAGATACTAGCGGGGGCCGACAATGAGCAGTTCTTC.

The chain is built from TRBV27 and TRBJ2-7; D call uncertain. Germline V gene sequence: CDR1 MNHEY, CDR2 SMNVEV (reference sequence). V lost 4 bases, J lost 4 bases, and 11 bases lay in between. CDR3 length equals 13 residues. CDR3 sequence reads: CASSSSNAYEQYF. The CDR3 nucleotides are TGTGCCAGCAGTTCCTCAAACGCGTACGAGCAGTACTTC.